A selection of T cell receptor beta chains follows, all from one sample in a study of blood T cell repertoires in COVID-19. Sequenced by immunoSEQ multiplex PCR; TCRdb stores in-frame clones only, minus some. The sample holds 180,000 or so clones, about 86% seen once. Sequencing was carried out using peripheral blood. These receptors were obtained from a man aged 60-69 years with acute or convalescent COVID-19. Each CDR3 is given without its conserved first and last residue. Fields, in order: V gene, J gene, CDR3 protein.

V gene: TRBV3-1/TRBV3-2; J gene: TRBJ1-1; CDR3 protein: ASSPPDRGRPNTEAF
V gene: TRBV28; J gene: TRBJ1-4; CDR3 protein: ASSFRNEKLF
V gene: TRBV2; J gene: TRBJ2-5; CDR3 protein: ASSESGETQY
V gene: TRBV28; J gene: TRBJ1-2; CDR3 protein: ASSPLRGTGGPWSYGYT
V gene: TRBV18; J gene: TRBJ2-7; CDR3 protein: ASSPPAESYEQY
V gene: TRBV7-3; J gene: TRBJ1-2; CDR3 protein: ASSTSGVQGYT
V gene: TRBV19; J gene: TRBJ2-3; CDR3 protein: ASSTGTASTDTQY
V gene: TRBV10-3; J gene: TRBJ2-7; CDR3 protein: AIGLGDEQY
V gene: TRBV25-1; J gene: TRBJ1-5; CDR3 protein: ASILRGHSNQPQH
V gene: TRBV5-1; J gene: TRBJ2-5; CDR3 protein: ASSLALAGRETQY
V gene: TRBV24-1; J gene: TRBJ1-1; CDR3 protein: ATRKGAGNTEAF
V gene: TRBV19; J gene: TRBJ1-1; CDR3 protein: ASSNRENTEAF
V gene: TRBV24-1; J gene: TRBJ2-1; CDR3 protein: ATSDAQVSYNEQF
V gene: TRBV7-8; J gene: TRBJ2-4; CDR3 protein: ASSYGSALAKNIQY
V gene: TRBV11-2; J gene: TRBJ1-1; CDR3 protein: ASSLVGQFTEAF
V gene: TRBV11-2; J gene: TRBJ1-3; CDR3 protein: ASRVAGGNTIY
V gene: TRBV28; J gene: TRBJ2-1; CDR3 protein: ASRDTLYNEQF
V gene: TRBV28; J gene: TRBJ1-5; CDR3 protein: ASTTSGQTNQPQH
V gene: TRBV7-9; J gene: TRBJ1-6; CDR3 protein: ASSLTGKESPLH
V gene: TRBV2; J gene: TRBJ2-7; CDR3 protein: ASTGQGNYEQY
V gene: TRBV7-8; J gene: TRBJ2-1; CDR3 protein: ASSPYNEQF
V gene: TRBV11-3; J gene: TRBJ1-1; CDR3 protein: ASSPNRGQASSGTEAF
V gene: TRBV27; J gene: TRBJ1-2; CDR3 protein: ASTSAREGYGYT
V gene: TRBV5-4; J gene: TRBJ1-1; CDR3 protein: ASSLETGGQAF
V gene: TRBV6-5; J gene: TRBJ2-2; CDR3 protein: ASSSGAGANTGELF
V gene: TRBV18; J gene: TRBJ1-1; CDR3 protein: ASSPTGKDTEAF
V gene: TRBV19; J gene: TRBJ2-1; CDR3 protein: ASSSRTSGTSSSYNEQF
V gene: TRBV7-9; J gene: TRBJ2-7; CDR3 protein: ASSGEQSVYEQY
V gene: TRBV6-5; J gene: TRBJ1-5; CDR3 protein: ASRLQGGNQPQH
V gene: TRBV7-3; J gene: TRBJ1-2; CDR3 protein: ASSSGQGLGYT
V gene: TRBV11-3; J gene: TRBJ2-5; CDR3 protein: ASSLDFGAGQETQY
V gene: TRBV28; J gene: TRBJ2-2; CDR3 protein: ASSLNRGRSGELF
V gene: TRBV21-1; J gene: TRBJ1-6; CDR3 protein: ASSKDQGILESPLH
V gene: TRBV24-1; J gene: TRBJ1-5; CDR3 protein: AVQSTTGGYQPQH
V gene: TRBV30; J gene: TRBJ2-2; CDR3 protein: ASRASGLTGELF
V gene: TRBV24-1; J gene: TRBJ2-3; CDR3 protein: ATSDSMTGAEEDTQY
V gene: TRBV11-2; J gene: TRBJ1-1; CDR3 protein: ASSFRTGGAPNTEAF
V gene: TRBV7-8; J gene: TRBJ1-4; CDR3 protein: ASSPDQDRDLF
V gene: TRBV4-2; J gene: TRBJ2-7; CDR3 protein: ASSLLEGASYEQY
V gene: TRBV5-4; J gene: TRBJ2-1; CDR3 protein: ASGVLAGGYGEQF
V gene: TRBV30; J gene: TRBJ1-6; CDR3 protein: AGVAATYNSPLH
V gene: TRBV10-3; J gene: TRBJ2-5; CDR3 protein: AISESTAGKAGETQY
V gene: TRBV4-1; J gene: TRBJ1-6; CDR3 protein: ASSQTGRFRDSPLH
V gene: TRBV30; J gene: TRBJ2-1; CDR3 protein: AWSVLRGGGYNEQF
V gene: TRBV4-1; J gene: TRBJ2-5; CDR3 protein: ASSQASGRNRLATETQY
V gene: TRBV5-6; J gene: TRBJ2-7; CDR3 protein: ASSLGLEDRYYEQY
V gene: TRBV6-4; J gene: TRBJ1-2; CDR3 protein: ASRQAGTGGGGYT
V gene: TRBV7-9; J gene: TRBJ2-3; CDR3 protein: ASRLRDSGTDTQY
V gene: TRBV3-1/TRBV3-2; J gene: TRBJ2-1; CDR3 protein: ASSYRGGGSPHEQF
V gene: TRBV10-2; J gene: TRBJ1-2; CDR3 protein: ASSGTGFYGYT
V gene: TRBV30; J gene: TRBJ1-2; CDR3 protein: AWSARAGDYGYT
V gene: TRBV15; J gene: TRBJ2-3; CDR3 protein: ATSREGWGRTDTQY
V gene: TRBV4-2; J gene: TRBJ1-1; CDR3 protein: ASSQGARVNTEAF
V gene: TRBV30; J gene: TRBJ1-2; CDR3 protein: AWSVSGVVGYT
V gene: TRBV6-6; J gene: TRBJ2-7; CDR3 protein: ASSYSNYEQY